This TCR beta chain came from a study of T-cell memory formation after mild COVID-19. TCRdb passed the 5' RACE reads through MiXCR, listing each CDR3 protein once. The profile covers roughly 340,000 distinct CDR3 sequences, with less than 20% appearing a single time and about a fifth taken by the ten largest. The CDR3 has 17 amino acids. Germline V lookup: CDR1 SGHRS, CDR2 YFSETQ. J gave up 2 bases and V 4 bases, and 11 bases lay outside the gene matches. Sequenced input: PBMCs or a T cell subset sorted from them (not recorded which). The chain carries TRBV5-1 and TRBJ2-5; 10 bases match TRBD1. This receptor was obtained from a man younger than 30 who had mild COVID-19 (a few samples of this study predate the infection). Cell type and time point are not known. In DNA, the CDR3 is TGCGCCAGCAGCGAACCCCTGACAGGGGGCCGACAAGAGACCCAGTACTTC. Translation gives CASSEPLTGGRQETQYF.